This TCR beta chain was observed in a study of blood T cell repertoires in COVID-19. Looking at the study overall: Samples of COVID-19 (acute and convalescent) were obtained from the United States, Italy and Spain. The cDNA or gDNA used as material had been derived from T cells, B-cell-depleted T cells, or PBMCs.

The CDR3 has 13 residues. The V end was cut by 0 bases, the J end by 3 bases, with 3 bases between. CDR1 is LGHNA and CDR2 is YNFKEQ in the germline V gene. Under the authors' procedure: Estimated nucleated cell counts came from reference gene primer amplification. The assay was immunoSEQ multiplex PCR, and TCRdb's table has in-frame clones only and misses some. D and trimming come from the DNA, and the V and J calls and clone size come from that table. The data hold roughly 250,000 clones, with 88% observed a single time. Sequenced: peripheral blood. The sequence came from a man in his sixties who had recovered from COVID-19. The chain couples TRBV4-2 to TRBJ1-5; no definite D call. CDR3 bases: TGTGCCAGCAGCCAAGATATCAATCAGCCCCAGCATTTT. It is translated as CASSQDINQPQHF.